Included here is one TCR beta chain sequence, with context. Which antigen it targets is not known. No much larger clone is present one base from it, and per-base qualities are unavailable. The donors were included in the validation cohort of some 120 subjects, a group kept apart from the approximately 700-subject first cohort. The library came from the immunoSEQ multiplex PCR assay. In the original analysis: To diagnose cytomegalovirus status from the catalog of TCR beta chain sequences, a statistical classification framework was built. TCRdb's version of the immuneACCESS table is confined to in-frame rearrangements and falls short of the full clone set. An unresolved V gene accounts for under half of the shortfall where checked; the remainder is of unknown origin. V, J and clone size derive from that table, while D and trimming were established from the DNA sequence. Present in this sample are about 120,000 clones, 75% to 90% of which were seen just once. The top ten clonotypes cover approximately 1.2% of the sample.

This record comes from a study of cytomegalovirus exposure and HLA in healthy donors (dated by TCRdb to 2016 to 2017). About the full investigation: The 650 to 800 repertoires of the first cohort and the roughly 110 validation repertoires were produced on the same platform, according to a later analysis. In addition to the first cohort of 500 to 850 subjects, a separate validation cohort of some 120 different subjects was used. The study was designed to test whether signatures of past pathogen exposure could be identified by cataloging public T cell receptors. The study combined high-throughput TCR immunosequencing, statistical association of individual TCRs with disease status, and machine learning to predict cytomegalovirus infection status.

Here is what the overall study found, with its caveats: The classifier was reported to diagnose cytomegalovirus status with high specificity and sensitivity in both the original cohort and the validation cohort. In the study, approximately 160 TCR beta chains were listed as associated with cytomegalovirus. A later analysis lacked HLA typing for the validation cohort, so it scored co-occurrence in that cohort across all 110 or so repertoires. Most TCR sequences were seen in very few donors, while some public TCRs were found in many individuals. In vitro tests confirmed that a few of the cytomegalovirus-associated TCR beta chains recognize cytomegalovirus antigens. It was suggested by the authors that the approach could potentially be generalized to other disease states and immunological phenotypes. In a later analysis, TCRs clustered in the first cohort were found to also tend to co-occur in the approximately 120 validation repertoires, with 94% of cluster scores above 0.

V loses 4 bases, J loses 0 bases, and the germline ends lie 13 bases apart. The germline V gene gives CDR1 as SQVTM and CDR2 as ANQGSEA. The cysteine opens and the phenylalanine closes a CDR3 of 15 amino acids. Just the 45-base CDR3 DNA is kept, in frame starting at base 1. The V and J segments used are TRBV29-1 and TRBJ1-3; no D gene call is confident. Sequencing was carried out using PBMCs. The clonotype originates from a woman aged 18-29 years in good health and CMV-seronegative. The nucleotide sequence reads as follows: TGCAGCGTTGTAATGGACTTAAGCTCTGGAAACACCATATATTTT. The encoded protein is CSVVMDLSSGNTIYF.